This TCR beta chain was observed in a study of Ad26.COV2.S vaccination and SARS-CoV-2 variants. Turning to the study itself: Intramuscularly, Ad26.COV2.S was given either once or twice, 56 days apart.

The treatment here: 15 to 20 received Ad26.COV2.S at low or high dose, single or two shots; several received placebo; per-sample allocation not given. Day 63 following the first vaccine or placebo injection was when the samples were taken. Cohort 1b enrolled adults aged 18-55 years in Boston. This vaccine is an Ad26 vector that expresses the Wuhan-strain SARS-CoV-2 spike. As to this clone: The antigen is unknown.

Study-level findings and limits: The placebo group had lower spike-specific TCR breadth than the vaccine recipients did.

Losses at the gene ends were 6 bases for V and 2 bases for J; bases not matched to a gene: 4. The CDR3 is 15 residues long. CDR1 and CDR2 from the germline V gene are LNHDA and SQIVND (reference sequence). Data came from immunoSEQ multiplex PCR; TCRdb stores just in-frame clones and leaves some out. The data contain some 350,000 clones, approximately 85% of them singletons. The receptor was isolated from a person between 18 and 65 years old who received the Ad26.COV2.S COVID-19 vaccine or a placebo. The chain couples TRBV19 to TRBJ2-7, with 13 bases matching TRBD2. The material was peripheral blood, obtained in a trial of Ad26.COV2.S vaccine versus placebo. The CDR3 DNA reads TGTGCCAGTAGCGGAGGGACTAGCGGGACCTACGAGCAGTACTTC. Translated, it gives CASSGGTSGTYEQYF.